This entry lists 26 T cell receptor beta chains sequenced from one sample in a study of OX40 agonist ivuxolimab in advanced cancers. Sequencing was performed with immunoSEQ multiplex PCR; in TCRdb, only in-frame clones are kept and a portion is missing. The data contain more than 75,000 clones, 70% to 90% of them singletons. The material sequenced was CD4+ or CD8+ T cells sorted from blood, taken in a trial of the OX40 agonist ivuxolimab. The receptors derive from an adult with an advanced solid tumor such as melanoma, head and neck, liver or kidney cancer.

This chain links TRBV5-6 with TRBJ1-2; D is possibly TRBD1 (5 bases). CDR1 is SGHDT and CDR2 is YYEEEE in the germline V gene. CDR3 length: 11 residues. V gave up 5 bases and J gave up 7 bases, with 9 bases separating them. The CDR3 nucleotides read TGTGCCAGCAGATTCCAGGGTGGCTACACCTTC. As protein: CASRFQGGYTF.

This clone showed up just a few times. The chain combines TRBV19 with TRBJ1-2; the D gene is possibly TRBD1 (6 bases). CDR1 LNHDA and CDR2 SQIVND come from the germline V gene (reference sequence). The CDR3 consists of 10 residues. Trimming left V 10 bases short and J 9 bases short, with 12 bases between. The CDR3 region is CATRGASYTF. The DNA for the CDR3 is TGTGCCACTAGGGGGGCCAGCTACACCTTC.

This clone occurred a few times. The chain combines TRBV5-1 with TRBJ1-6, with 7 nucleotides matching TRBD1. CDR1 SGHRS and CDR2 YFSETQ come from the germline V gene. V was pared by 2 bases and J by 10 bases, with 6 bases of the junction left unmatched. The CDR3 has 14 residues. The CDR3 region is CASSFETGLSPLHF. DNA of the CDR3: TGCGCCAGCAGCTTTGAGACAGGGTTATCACCCCTCCACTTT.

The CDR3 protein is CASRGQGETQYF. CDR3 DNA sequence: TGCGCCAGTAGGGGGCAAGGGGAGACCCAGTACTTC. This chain uses TRBV5-1 with TRBJ2-5, with 7 nucleotides matching TRBD1. The CDR3 is 12 residues long. V gave up 8 bases and J gave up 5 bases; unmatched junction bases: 6. The V gene's germline CDR1 is SGHRS and CDR2 YFSETQ. The full variable domain, its missing parts supplied by reference TRBV5-1 and TRBJ2-5, is KAGVTQTPRYLIKTRGQQVTLSCSPISGHRSVSWYQQTPGQGLQFLFEYFSETQRNKGNFPGRFSGRQFSNSRSEMNVSTLELGDSALYLCASRGQGETQYFGPGTRLLVL.

The chain employs TRBV18 and TRBJ2-7; D ambiguous. Germline CDR1 KGHSH, CDR2 LQKENI. The CDR3 loop spans 14 amino acids. Trimming removed 1 base at V and 2 bases at J, with 9 bases between. CDR3 in amino acids: CASSPRYQTYEQYF. CDR3 coding DNA: TGTGCCAGCTCACCACGCTACCAGACCTACGAGCAGTACTTC.

This chain joins TRBV14 and TRBJ1-1; 11 bases line up with TRBD1. Germline V CDR1 and CDR2: SGHDN, FVKESK. This CDR3 has 16 residues. J was trimmed by 2 bases and V by 0 bases; bases with no gene match: 2. The CDR3 loop is CASSQDWTGGNTEAFF. CDR3 nucleotides: TGTGCCAGCAGCCAAGACTGGACAGGGGGCAACACTGAAGCTTTCTTT.

V gene TRBV10-3 combines with J gene TRBJ1-5; a possible D gene is TRBD1 (5 bases). The CDR3 spans 13 residues. V lost 4 bases and J 7 bases, leaving 11 bases between the germline ends. Germline CDR1 ENHRY, CDR2 SYGVKD. The CDR3 DNA reads as TGTGCCATCAGTGCGGGGGAGCGCCAGCCCCAGCATTTT. Translating it yields CAISAGERQPQHF.

V and J are TRBV2 and TRBJ1-5, with a weak D call TRBD1 (6 bases). The CDR3 totals 15 residues. The germline V and J ends were trimmed by 0 bases and 5 bases, with 11 bases remaining between them. Looked up from germline, CDR1 is SNHLY and CDR2 is FYNNEI. Written as DNA, the CDR3 is TGTGCCAGCAGTGAAGCCGGCCAGGGGTATCAGCCCCAGCATTTT. Translated: CASSEAGQGYQPQHF. Looking up the rest from reference TRBV2 and TRBJ1-5 gives the full variable domain: EPEVTQTPSHQVTQMGQEVILRCVPISNHLYFYWYRQILGQKVEFLVSFYNNEISEKSEIFDDQFSVERPDGSNFTLKIRSTKLEDSAMYFCASSEAGQGYQPQHFGDGTRLSIL.

The V gene is TRBV30, the J gene TRBJ1-4; no clear D gene. Germline V gene lookup returns CDR1 GTSNPN and CDR2 SVGIG (reference sequence). The CDR3 spans 13 residues. Trimming removed 2 bases from V and 8 bases from J, with 12 bases in between. The chain's CDR3 is CAWSFPVGEKLFF. CDR3 coding DNA: TGTGCCTGGAGTTTTCCGGTGGGGGAAAAACTGTTTTTT.

This chain joins TRBV5-1 and TRBJ2-1; 9 bases are shared with TRBD2. The junction had 6 bases not matched to a gene; V was cut back by 0 bases and J by 8 bases. The length of the CDR3 is 15 residues. CDR1 is SGHRS and CDR2 is YFSETQ in the germline V gene. The CDR3 DNA follows: TGCGCCAGCAGCTTGGTAGCGGGAGATCTGTATGAGCAGTTCTTC. Its protein is CASSLVAGDLYEQFF.

The chain links TRBV18 to TRBJ1-3; D call uncertain. The V end lost 5 bases, the J end lost 4 bases, and 12 bases lay between the germline ends. CDR1 and CDR2 from the germline V gene are KGHSH and LQKENI. This CDR3 has 14 residues. The CDR3, as DNA: TGTGCCAGCTCATTAGGGATTTCCGGAAACACCATATATTTT. Amino acids: CASSLGISGNTIYF.

The rearrangement uses TRBV6-5 and TRBJ2-1, with TRBD2 matching 9 bases. This CDR3 is built from 16 residues. From germline, CDR1 is MNHEY and CDR2 SVGAGI. Trimming cost V 4 bases and J 11 bases; bases outside gene matches: 15. The CDR3 is CASSSSGNVEVLKQFF. The CDR3 DNA reads TGTGCCAGCAGTTCTAGCGGGAACGTAGAGGTACTAAAGCAGTTCTTC.

The chain joins TRBV5-4 to TRBJ2-6; 7 nucleotides line up with TRBD2. The CDR3 covers 18 residues. With V trimmed by 4 bases and J by 0 bases, 10 bases remained unmatched. The V gene's germline CDR1 is SGHNT and CDR2 YYREEE (reference sequence). The chain's CDR3 is CASSVGGIYYSGANVLTF. The DNA of the CDR3 is TGTGCCAGCAGCGTCGGGGGGATCTATTACTCTGGGGCCAACGTCCTGACTTTC.

The rearrangement joins TRBV5-1 to TRBJ2-1; no reliable D call. Between the trimmed V and J ends, which lost 0 bases and 8 bases, there was a span of 6 bases. The CDR3 has 12 amino acids. Germline V gene lookup returns CDR1 SGHRS and CDR2 YFSETQ. The CDR3 sequence: CASSLDTDEQFF. Written as DNA, the CDR3 is TGCGCCAGCAGCTTGGATACCGATGAGCAGTTCTTC.

The chain carries TRBV6-5 and TRBJ1-3; tentative D call: TRBD1 (5 bases). Germline V gene sequence: CDR1 MNHEY, CDR2 SVGAGI. V lost 0 bases and J 8 bases, leaving 14 bases between the germline ends. The CDR3 extends over 15 amino acids. CDR3 in DNA: TGTGCCAGCAGTTACTCTGGACGGGGGACGGACACCATATATTTT. Translation: CASSYSGRGTDTIYF.

This chain links TRBV5-1 with TRBJ2-7; maybe TRBD2 (6 bases). V lost 4 bases and J 2 bases, leaving 7 bases between the germline ends. Germline V gives CDR1 SGHRS, CDR2 YFSETQ. This CDR3 has 12 amino acids. CDR3 nucleotide sequence: TGCGCCAGCAGCGGAGGGACCTACGAGCAGTACTTC. It translates to CASSGGTYEQYF.

J is TRBJ1-2 and V is TRBV4-2; D is possibly TRBD1 (6 bases). This CDR3 spans 18 amino acids. V was cut by 3 bases and J by 2 bases, with 22 bases left in between. Per the germline V gene, CDR1 is LGHNA and CDR2 is YNFKEQ. The DNA of the CDR3 is TGTGCCAGCAGCCAGGGGCCGTATTCCGGGACACAGAACTATGGCTACACCTTC. It encodes CASSQGPYSGTQNYGYTF.

CDR3 in DNA: TGTGCCAGCAGTGAAGGGACAGGGGGCACGGACATTCAGTACTTC. Amino acids: CASSEGTGGTDIQYF. This chain connects TRBV2 to TRBJ2-4; TRBD1 matches at 11 bases. V was clipped by 1 base and J by 8 bases; unmatched bases: 4. This CDR3 has 15 residues. CDR1 and CDR2 (germline): SNHLY, FYNNEI.

In DNA, the CDR3 is TGTGCCAGCTCACCCCCCGGGACACTGGGAGAGACCCAGTACTTC. Amino acid sequence: CASSPPGTLGETQYF. This sequence joins TRBV18 and TRBJ2-5, with D perhaps matching TRBD1 (6 bases). From germline, CDR1 is KGHSH and CDR2 LQKENI. V dropped 3 bases and J dropped 4 bases, with 15 bases sitting between them. This CDR3 region has 15 residues.

The CDR3 here is CASSRIGSYNEQFF. The CDR3 DNA sequence: TGTGCCAGCAGCCGGATCGGTTCCTACAATGAGCAGTTCTTC. V usage is TRBV2 and J usage is TRBJ2-1; D is undetermined. The V end was cut by 6 bases, the J end by 1 base, with 10 bases between. The CDR3 totals 14 residues. CDR1 SNHLY and CDR2 FYNNEI come from the germline V gene.

This clone was counted between two and nine times. V and J are TRBV2 and TRBJ2-5; either TRBD1 or TRBD2 may supply D (5 bases each). The V end lost 4 bases, the J end lost 4 bases, and 13 bases lay between the germline ends. CDR1 and CDR2 (germline): SNHLY, FYNNEI. The CDR3 sequence is 14 residues long. In nucleotides, the CDR3 is TGTGCCAGCAGTGTCCTTAGAGGGACAGAGACCCAGTACTTC. Translated: CASSVLRGTETQYF.

In its sample, this clone was seen once. This rearrangement joins TRBV29-1 to TRBJ2-1; 11 bases match TRBD2. The germline CDR1 and CDR2 sequences are SQVTM and ANQGSEA. The V and J ends lost 6 bases and 5 bases, in that order; junction bases with no gene match: 9. This CDR3 has 15 amino acids. In DNA, the CDR3 is TGCAGCGTGGGCTTTACTAGCGGGAGTAACAATGAGCAGTTCTTC. It translates to CSVGFTSGSNNEQFF.

The chain carries TRBV18 and TRBJ2-2, with TRBD1 identical over 8 bases. The CDR3 runs to 15 residues. V shed 6 bases and J 4 bases; nucleotides not matched to a gene: 7. Germline CDR1 is KGHSH and CDR2 is LQKENI. CDR3 protein: CASSPGQGGTGELFF. Written as DNA, the CDR3 is TGTGCCAGCTCCCCCGGACAGGGAGGCACCGGGGAGCTGTTTTTT. The full variable domain, its missing parts supplied by reference TRBV18 and TRBJ2-2, is NAGVMQNPRHLVRRRGQEARLRCSPMKGHSHVYWYRQLPEEGLKFMVYLQKENIIDESGMPKERFSAEFPKEGPSILRIQQVVRGDSAAYFCASSPGQGGTGELFFGEGSRLTVL.

This clone occurred a few times. This chain links TRBV7-8 with TRBJ1-6; tentative D call: TRBD1 (5 bases). The CDR3 loop spans 14 amino acids. The V end lost 1 base, the J end lost 7 bases, and 8 bases lay between the germline ends. CDR1 is SGHVS, CDR2 FQNEAQ, per germline. CDR3 in DNA: TGTGCCAGCAGCTTAGGACAGTTAAATTCACCCCTCCACTTT. Amino acids: CASSLGQLNSPLHF.

The chain recombines TRBV6-1 with TRBJ1-5, with 7 positions matching TRBD1. Germline-derived CDR1 and CDR2 are MNHNS and SASEGT. The CDR3 is 17 residues long. Trimming took 2 bases from V and 5 from J; bases not matched to a gene: 12. The CDR3 DNA reads TGTGCCAGCAGTGAATTGCAAGGGACAGCTCACTATCAGCCCCAGCATTTT. This encodes CASSELQGTAHYQPQHF.

The genes are TRBV6-5 and TRBJ1-3; D is possibly TRBD1 (6 bases). This CDR3 contains 15 residues. V was pared by 7 bases and J by 2 bases, with 15 bases between. The germline V gene has CDR1 MNHEY and CDR2 SVGAGI. The chain's CDR3 is CASKRGGGPGNTIYF. DNA for the CDR3: TGTGCCAGCAAGAGAGGCGGGGGGCCTGGAAACACCATATATTTT.